The next 28 T cell receptor beta chains were all read from a single sample in a study of blood T cells in healthy people across ages. For the second PCR, which ran for about 6 to 11 cycles, a sample-barcoded 5' primer and a J-beta primer mix were used. Each CDR3 protein gets one entry after TCRdb re-called the 5' RACE reads with MiXCR. Of around 2 million distinct CDR3 sequences detected, 39% appear once; the ten largest clones hold roughly 23%. The sample was blood. These receptors were taken from a human donor in good health.

This clonotype was seen more than once but under ten times. The chain joins TRBV20-1 to TRBJ2-7; D remains ambiguous. Germline CDR1 and CDR2: DFQATT and SNEGSKA (reference sequence). The CDR3 covers 14 residues. With 6 bases removed from V and 0 bases from J, the gap between germline ends came to 15 bases. The chain's CDR3 is CSAKVTTSSYEQYF. DNA for the CDR3: TGCAGTGCGAAAGTCACTACGAGCTCCTACGAGCAGTACTTC.

The rearrangement links TRBV12-3 or TRBV12-4 to TRBJ1-6, with TRBD1 identical over 7 bases. This CDR3 spans 15 amino acids. Losses at the gene ends were 3 bases for V and 7 bases for J; bases not matched to a gene: 6. This CDR3 is CASSFGSDRNSPLHF. The CDR3 DNA reads TGTGCCAGCAGTTTTGGATCGGACAGGAATTCACCCCTCCACTTT.

The chain links TRBV12-3 or TRBV12-4 to TRBJ1-5; the D gene is possibly TRBD1 (5 bases). The V end was cut by 3 bases, the J end by 5 bases, with 14 bases between. This CDR3 has 15 residues. CDR3: CASSLGGSGYQPQHF. The CDR3 nucleotides are TGTGCCAGCAGTTTGGGGGGGTCCGGGTATCAGCCCCAGCATTTT.

The chain uses TRBV9 and TRBJ1-2, with D tentatively TRBD1 (6 bases). This CDR3 contains 11 residues. Germline V gene lookup returns CDR1 SGDLS and CDR2 YYNGEE. V lost 8 bases and J 6 bases, leaving 11 bases between the germline ends. CDR3 sequence (DNA): TGTGCCAGTCGGAAGGGGGATGGCTACACCTTC. It codes for CASRKGDGYTF.

This clonotype came up a few times. The DNA of the CDR3 is TGTGCCAGCAGTGTTGAACACAATCAGCCCCAGCATTTT. Translating gives CASSVEHNQPQHF. The chain is built from TRBV6-2 or TRBV6-3 and TRBJ1-5; D unresolved. The germline V and J ends were trimmed by 5 bases and 3 bases, with 8 bases remaining between them. The germline CDR1 and CDR2 sequences are MNHEY and SVGEGT. The CDR3 contains 13 residues.

The chain joins TRBV4-3 to TRBJ1-6; D not certain. In germline, CDR1 is LGHNA, CDR2 YSLEER. The V gene lost 4 bases and the J gene lost 10 bases, with 14 bases spanning the gap. The CDR3 sequence is 14 residues long. CDR3: CASSPREVDSPLHF. The CDR3 bases are TGCGCCAGCAGCCCCCGGGAGGTTGACTCACCCCTCCACTTT.

The V gene is TRBV12-3 or TRBV12-4, the J gene TRBJ2-5; a weak D match, TRBD2 (5 bases). The CDR3 totals 15 residues. Trimming shortened V by 3 bases and J by 5 bases, and 16 bases separated the two germline ends. This chain's CDR3 is CASSFPRSGSETQYF. The DNA for the CDR3 is TGTGCCAGCAGTTTTCCGCGATCGGGAAGTGAGACCCAGTACTTC.

A few counts support this clonotype. The chain couples TRBV5-1 to TRBJ2-1; the D is unclear. V lost 3 bases to trimming and J lost 8 bases, with 15 bases between them. CDR3 size: 14 residues. Germline V gene sequence: CDR1 SGHRS, CDR2 YFSETQ. The CDR3 sequence is CASSSRGSFDEQFF. CDR3 in DNA: TGCGCCAGCAGCTCGCGCGGTTCGTTTGATGAGCAGTTCTTC.

This clonotype was counted only a few times. CDR3 in amino acids: CASSQQGSIYGYTF. The CDR3 region has the DNA TGTGCCAGCAGTCAACAGGGGTCCATATATGGCTACACCTTC. The rearrangement links TRBV27 to TRBJ1-2; 7 bases are shared with TRBD1. Germline CDR1 MNHEY, CDR2 SMNVEV (reference sequence). CDR3 size: 14 residues. Unmatched junction bases numbered 8, after V lost 5 bases and J lost 5 bases.

This clonotype was counted many times. This chain uses TRBV9 with TRBJ2-1, with TRBD1 matching 7 bases. This CDR3 is built from 11 residues. With V trimmed by 4 bases and J by 10 bases, 2 bases remained unmatched. Per germline, CDR1 SGDLS and CDR2 YYNGEE. The CDR3 here is CASSSTGEQFF. CDR3 in DNA: TGTGCCAGCAGCTCGACAGGGGAGCAGTTCTTC.

In the case of this clonotype: At one of its ends the junction is not consistent with the germline gene, which may arise from a read error. The chain recombines TRBV6-5 with TRBJ2-6; no firm D call. Germline V gene lookup returns CDR1 MNHEY and CDR2 SVGAGI. The CDR3 length is 16 residues. The CDR3 nucleotides read TGCGCCAGCAGTTATCCCCTGCGGACTGGGGCCAACGTCCTGACTTTC. Amino acids: CASSYPLRTGANVLTF.

This clonotype was counted only a few times. The V call is TRBV12-3 or TRBV12-4, the J call TRBJ1-2, with D hard to call. V was pared by 2 bases and J by 8 bases, with 12 bases between. The CDR3 sequence is 13 residues long. The CDR3 nucleotides read TGTGCCAGCAGTTTATGGGAACGGTTGGGCTACACCTTC. This translates into CASSLWERLGYTF.

V gene TRBV5-6 combines with J gene TRBJ2-5; TRBD1 agrees at 8 bases. The CDR3 contains 16 residues. Germline trimming cut 4 bases from V and 0 bases from J; bases unmatched to any gene: 8. CDR1 is SGHDT and CDR2 is YYEEEE in the germline V gene. CDR3 sequence (DNA): TGTGCCAGCAGCCCTCGGACAGGGAAGTACCAAGAGACCCAGTACTTC. This gives the protein CASSPRTGKYQETQYF.

A few counts support this clonotype. V gene TRBV9 combines with J gene TRBJ2-1; the D gene is possibly TRBD2 (5 bases). The CDR3 contains 15 residues. Germline V gives CDR1 SGDLS, CDR2 YYNGEE. The ends were cut back, 1 base at V and 0 bases at J, with 8 bases in the middle. The DNA for the CDR3 is TGTGCCAGCAGCGTAACAACTAGCTCCTACAATGAGCAGTTCTTC. As protein: CASSVTTSSYNEQFF.

The V and J genes are TRBV2 and TRBJ1-5; D might be TRBD1 (5 bases). Per germline, CDR1 SNHLY and CDR2 FYNNEI. The V gene lost 2 bases and the J gene lost 5 bases, with 10 bases spanning the gap. This CDR3 is built from 14 residues. For the CDR3, the DNA is TGTGCCAGCAGTGAAACAGACAGTTATCAGCCCCAGCATTTT. It translates to CASSETDSYQPQHF.

This clonotype showed up many times. This chain uses TRBV29-1 with TRBJ2-7, with 9 bases fitting TRBD1. V trimming: 5 bases; J trimming: 3 bases; junction bases outside the gene matches: 11. The CDR3 covers 15 residues. Germline-derived CDR1 and CDR2 are SQVTM and ANQGSEA. CDR3: CSVNRDRAAGYEQYF. In DNA form, the CDR3 reads TGCAGCGTTAACAGGGACAGGGCAGCAGGCTACGAGCAGTACTTC.

This clonotype was counted only a few times. The junction differs from germline at one of its ends, possibly a read error. This rearrangement joins TRBV29-1 to TRBJ1-2; D ambiguous. Germline CDR1 is SQVTM and CDR2 is ANQGSEA. The CDR3 contains 15 residues. In DNA form, the CDR3 reads TGCAGCGTGGAAGAGATCGGGAATGGTAACTATGGCTACACCTTC. Residues: CSVEEIGNGNYGYTF.

This chain uses TRBV5-1 with TRBJ1-2; unclear D gene. V lost 4 bases, J lost 2 bases, and 21 bases lay in between. Looked up from germline, CDR1 is SGHRS and CDR2 is YFSETQ. The CDR3 is made up of 17 amino acids. In DNA, the CDR3 is TGCGCCAGCAGCCTGCGGGAGGGCTGGATGGGCAACTATGGCTACACCTTC. It yields the protein CASSLREGWMGNYGYTF. The full variable domain, its missing parts supplied by reference TRBV5-1 and TRBJ1-2, is KAGVTQTPRYLIKTRGQQVTLSCSPISGHRSVSWYQQTPGQGLQFLFEYFSETQRNKGNFPGRFSGRQFSNSRSEMNVSTLELGDSALYLCASSLREGWMGNYGYTFGSGTRLTVV.

This clonotype was detected a few times. The chain combines TRBV20-1 with TRBJ1-2; D gene uncertain. Germline CDR1 reads DFQATT; CDR2 reads SNEGSKA (reference sequence). The CDR3 length is 14 residues. V lost 6 bases and J lost 4, with 18 bases in between. The CDR3 nucleotides are TGCAGTGCCTTCGCGCCCCTTGAGGGCTATGGCTACACCTTC. This sequence encodes CSAFAPLEGYGYTF.

This clonotype occurred a few times. The chain uses TRBV25-1 and TRBJ2-1, with 7 bases lining up with TRBD1. This CDR3 spans 15 amino acids. With 2 bases clipped from V and 5 bases from J, the junction kept 6 bases outside the gene matches. Germline-derived CDR1 and CDR2 are MGHDK and SYGVNS. This CDR3 reads CASSEPRQGNNEQFF. As DNA, the CDR3 is TGTGCCAGCAGTGAACCGCGACAGGGTAACAATGAGCAGTTCTTC. The full variable domain, completed using reference TRBV25-1 and TRBJ2-1, is EADIYQTPRYLVIGTGKKITLECSQTMGHDKMYWYQQDPGMELHLIHYSYGVNSTEKGDLSSESTVSRIRTEHFPLTLESARPSHTSQYLCASSEPRQGNNEQFFGPGTRLTVL.

This clonotype appeared once. This chain uses TRBV11-1 with TRBJ1-1; D ambiguous. CDR3 length equals 12 residues. Germline V gene sequence: CDR1 SGHAT, CDR2 FQDESV (reference sequence). The V and J ends lost 8 bases and 8 bases respectively, with 15 bases between them. CDR3 nucleotides: TGTGCCAGCGGAGAGGGAGGACCCGAAGCTTTCTTT. It translates to CASGEGGPEAFF.

The V and J genes are TRBV2 and TRBJ2-1; tentative D call: TRBD2 (6 bases). The CDR3 is 16 residues long. With 7 bases removed from V and 4 bases from J, the gap between germline ends came to 20 bases. Germline loops: CDR1 SNHLY, CDR2 FYNNEI. The DNA of the CDR3 is TGTGCCAGCAAAACTAGGAGGGAAGCAACGTACAATGAGCAGTTCTTC. Its translation is CASKTRREATYNEQFF.

The sample holds a few counts of this clonotype. The V call is TRBV7-2, the J call TRBJ2-5, with D hard to call. The CDR3 extends over 15 amino acids. The V end lost 2 bases, the J end lost 5 bases, and 15 bases lay between the germline ends. Per germline, CDR1 SGHTA and CDR2 FQGNSA. The CDR3 DNA reads TGTGCCAGCAGCTTAATATCCTTAGGGATGGAGACCCAGTACTTC. Translation gives CASSLISLGMETQYF.

The sample holds many counts of this clonotype. The V gene is TRBV7-7, the J gene TRBJ2-5; D may match TRBD1 or TRBD2 (6 bases each). The CDR3 runs to 15 residues. CDR1 is SSHAT and CDR2 is FNYEAQ in the germline V gene (reference sequence). Trimming stripped 3 bases from V and 2 bases from J, with 13 bases between. The CDR3 reads CASSFGRGGQETQYF. Here the CDR3 DNA reads TGTGCCAGCAGCTTCGGCAGGGGAGGTCAAGAGACCCAGTACTTC.

This clonotype was seen a single time. One junction end disagrees with the germline gene, perhaps due to a read error. V is TRBV5-6 and J is TRBJ2-4; TRBD1 might be the D (5 bases). The germline CDR1 and CDR2 sequences are SGHDT and YYEEEE. The CDR3 runs to 12 residues. The CDR3 DNA reads TGTGCCAGCAGCCCCGGACAAAACATTCAGAACTTC. This translates into CASSPGQNIQNF.

This clonotype was observed a handful of times. V is TRBV9 and J is TRBJ1-1, with a tentative D call TRBD1 (5 bases). Trimming removed 4 bases at V and 0 bases at J, with 10 bases between. Germline assignment: CDR1 SGDLS and CDR2 YYNGEE. The CDR3 sequence is 14 residues long. CDR3 residues: CASSNTGMNTEAFF. As DNA, the CDR3 is TGTGCCAGCAGCAACACAGGTATGAACACTGAAGCTTTCTTT.

The sample holds a few counts of this clonotype. V is TRBV5-1 and J is TRBJ2-5, with 7 positions matching TRBD1. V gave up 6 bases and J gave up 8 bases; unmatched junction bases: 16. CDR1 and CDR2 from the germline V gene are SGHRS and YFSETQ. The CDR3 contains 15 residues. The chain's CDR3 is CASNLDRAEAGTQYF. The CDR3 bases are TGCGCCAGCAACTTAGACAGGGCAGAGGCGGGTACCCAGTACTTC.

The chain recombines TRBV5-1 with TRBJ1-2; D might be TRBD1 (6 bases). CDR1 is SGHRS and CDR2 is YFSETQ in the germline V gene. The CDR3 has 15 amino acids. The V end was cut by 3 bases, the J end by 2 bases, with 14 bases between. Written as DNA, the CDR3 is TGCGCCAGCAGCTGGGGCACGGGGGGCAACTATGGCTACACCTTC. Encoded protein: CASSWGTGGNYGYTF.